This TCR beta chain was captured by sequencing in a study of blood T cell repertoires in COVID-19. Study information: Italy, Spain and the United States were the sources of the convalescent and acute COVID-19 samples. The analysed material was cDNA or gDNA that came from T cells, B-cell-depleted T cells, or PBMCs.

In the authors' workflow: Cell counts per sample came from amplifying reference gene primers. The repertoire was sequenced with immunoSEQ multiplex PCR; TCRdb's copy has only in-frame clones and lacks some. V, J and clone size are those of that table, while D and trimming were read from the DNA. The data contain fewer than 250,000 clones, about 88% of them singletons. Looked up from germline, CDR1 is MNHEY and CDR2 is SMNVEV (reference sequence). V was shortened by 2 bases and J by 4 bases, with 13 bases between the two germline ends. The CDR3 runs to 15 residues. This TCR was recovered from a man between 65 and 80 years old with acute or convalescent COVID-19. Source material: peripheral blood. The gene calls are TRBV27 and TRBJ2-3; no clear D. Here the CDR3 reads CASSLRHPGADTQYF. In DNA form, the CDR3 reads TGTGCCAGCAGTTTACGGCACCCAGGTGCAGATACGCAGTATTTT.